The sequence of this T cell receptor beta chain was determined in a study of shared clonotypes between healthy human individuals. Per sorted-subset replicate PCR, input was 150 to 250 ng DNA, representing some 30,000 T cell genomes. The protocol was immunoSEQ multiplex PCR, while the TCRdb copy is restricted to in-frame clones and leaves out a portion. This sample carries hundreds of thousands of clones, around 78% of them seen once, and the ten largest clones take around 1.8%. Turning to this clone: The sample has other DNA sequences that encode this CDR3 too.

Germline lookup yields CDR1 SNHLY and CDR2 FYNNEI. The CDR3 length is 13 residues. Trimming took off 4 bases at V and 1 base at J, with 4 bases between the two ends. This rearrangement joins TRBV2 to TRBJ2-2; no clear D. Sequenced: memory CD4+ T cells sorted from blood. Subset reported: CD45RA-negative fraction. The clonotype originates from a woman in her 30s in good health. In nucleotides, the CDR3 is TGTGCCAGCAGTGCTCAGAACACCGGGGAGCTGTTTTTT. Translation gives CASSAQNTGELFF.